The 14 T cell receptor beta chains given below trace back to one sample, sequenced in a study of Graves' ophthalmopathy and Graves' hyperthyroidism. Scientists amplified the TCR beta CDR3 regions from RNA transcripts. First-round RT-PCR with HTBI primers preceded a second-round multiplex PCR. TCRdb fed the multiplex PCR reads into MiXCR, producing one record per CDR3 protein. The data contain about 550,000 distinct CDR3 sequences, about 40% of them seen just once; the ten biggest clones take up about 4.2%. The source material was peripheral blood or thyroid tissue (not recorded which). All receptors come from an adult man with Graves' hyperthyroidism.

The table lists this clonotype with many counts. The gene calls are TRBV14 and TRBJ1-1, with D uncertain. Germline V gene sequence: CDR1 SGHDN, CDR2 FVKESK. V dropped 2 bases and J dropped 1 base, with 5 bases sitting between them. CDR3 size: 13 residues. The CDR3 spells CASSQQRNTEAFF. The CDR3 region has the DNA TGTGCCAGCAGCCAACAACGGAACACTGAAGCTTTCTTT.

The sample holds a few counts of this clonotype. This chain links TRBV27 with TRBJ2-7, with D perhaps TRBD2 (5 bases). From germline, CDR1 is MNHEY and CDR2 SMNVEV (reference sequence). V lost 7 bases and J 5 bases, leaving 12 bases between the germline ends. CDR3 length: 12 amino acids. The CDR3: CASTTGNHEQYF. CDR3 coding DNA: TGTGCCAGCACCACGGGGAACCACGAGCAGTACTTC.

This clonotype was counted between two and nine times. CDR3 coding DNA: TGTGCCAGTATCTCAGGACAGGGCTATCAGCCCCAGCATTTT. Translated: CASISGQGYQPQHF. V is TRBV19 and J is TRBJ1-5; 8 nucleotides match TRBD1. The CDR3 runs to 14 residues. In germline, CDR1 is LNHDA, CDR2 SQIVND (reference sequence). J lost 5 bases, V lost 7 bases, and 7 bases had no gene match.

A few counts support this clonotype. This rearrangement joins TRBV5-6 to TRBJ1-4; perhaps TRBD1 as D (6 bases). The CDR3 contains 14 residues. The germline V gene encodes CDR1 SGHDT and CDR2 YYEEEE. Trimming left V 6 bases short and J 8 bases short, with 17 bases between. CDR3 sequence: CASTAGALQEKLFF. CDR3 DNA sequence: TGTGCCAGCACCGCGGGGGCTCTTCAGGAAAAACTGTTTTTT.

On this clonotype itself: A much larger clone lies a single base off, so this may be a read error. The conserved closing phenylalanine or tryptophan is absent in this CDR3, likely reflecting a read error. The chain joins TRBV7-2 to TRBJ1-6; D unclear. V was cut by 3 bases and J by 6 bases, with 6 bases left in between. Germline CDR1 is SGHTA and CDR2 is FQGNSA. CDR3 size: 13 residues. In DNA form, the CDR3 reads TGTGCCAGCAGCTTGAGCAGTAATTCACCCCTCCACTCT. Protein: CASSLSSNSPLHS.

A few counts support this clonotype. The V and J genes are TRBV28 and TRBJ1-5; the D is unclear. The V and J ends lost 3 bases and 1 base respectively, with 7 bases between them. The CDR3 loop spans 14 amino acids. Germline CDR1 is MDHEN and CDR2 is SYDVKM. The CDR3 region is CASSFDQSNQPQHF. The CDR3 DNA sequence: TGTGCCAGCAGTTTTGATCAGAGCAATCAGCCCCAGCATTTT.

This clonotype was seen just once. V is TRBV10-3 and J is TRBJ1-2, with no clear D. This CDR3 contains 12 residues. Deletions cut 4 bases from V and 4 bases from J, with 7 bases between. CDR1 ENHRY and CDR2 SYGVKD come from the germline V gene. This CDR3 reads CAISGASYGYTF. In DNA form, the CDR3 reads TGTGCCATCAGTGGGGCCTCCTATGGCTACACCTTC.

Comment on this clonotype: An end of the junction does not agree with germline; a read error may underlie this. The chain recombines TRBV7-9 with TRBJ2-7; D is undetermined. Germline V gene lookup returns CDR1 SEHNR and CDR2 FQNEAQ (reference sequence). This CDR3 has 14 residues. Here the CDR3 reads CASSLSSPSNEQNF. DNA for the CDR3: TGTGCCAGCAGCTTAAGCAGCCCCTCCAACGAGCAGAACTTC.

The CDR3 sequence: CSVASGRSGELFF. The CDR3 nucleotides read TGCAGCGTTGCTAGCGGGAGATCCGGGGAGCTGTTTTTT. The chain employs TRBV29-1 and TRBJ2-2; 10 bases are shared with TRBD2. CDR1 and CDR2 (germline): SQVTM, ANQGSEA. This CDR3 has 13 residues. V shed 4 bases, J shed 6 bases, and the junction held 2 bases outside the gene matches.

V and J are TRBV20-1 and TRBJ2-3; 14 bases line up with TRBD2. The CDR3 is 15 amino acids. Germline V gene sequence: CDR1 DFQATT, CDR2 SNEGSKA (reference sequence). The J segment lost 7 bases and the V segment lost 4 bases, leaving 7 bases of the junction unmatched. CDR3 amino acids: CSATGLAGELYTQYF. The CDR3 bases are TGCAGTGCTACGGGACTAGCGGGAGAATTGTATACGCAGTATTTT.

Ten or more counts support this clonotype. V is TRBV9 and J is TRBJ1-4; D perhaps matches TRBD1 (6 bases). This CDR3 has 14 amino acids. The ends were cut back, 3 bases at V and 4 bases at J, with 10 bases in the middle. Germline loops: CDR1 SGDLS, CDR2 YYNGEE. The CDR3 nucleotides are TGTGCCAGCAGCGCTAGGGGGTATAATGAAAAACTGTTTTTT. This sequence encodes CASSARGYNEKLFF.

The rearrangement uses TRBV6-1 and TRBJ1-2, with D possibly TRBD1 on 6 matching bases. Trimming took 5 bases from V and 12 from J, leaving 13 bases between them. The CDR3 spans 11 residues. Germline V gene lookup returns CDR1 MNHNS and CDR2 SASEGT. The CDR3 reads CASSSWGLNTF. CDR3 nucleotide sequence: TGTGCCAGCAGTTCTTGGGGGCTCAACACCTTC.

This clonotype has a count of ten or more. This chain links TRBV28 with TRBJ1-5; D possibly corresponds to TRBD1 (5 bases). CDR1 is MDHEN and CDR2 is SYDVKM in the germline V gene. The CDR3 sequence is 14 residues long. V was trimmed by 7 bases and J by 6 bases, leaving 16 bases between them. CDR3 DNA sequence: TGTGCCAGCACGTCAGGGACGGCAAGTCAGCCCCAGCATTTT. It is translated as CASTSGTASQPQHF. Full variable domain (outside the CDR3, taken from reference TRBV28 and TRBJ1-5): DVKVTQSSRYLVKRTGEKVFLECVQDMDHENMFWYRQDPGLGLRLIYFSYDVKMKEKGDIPEGYSVSREKKERFSLILESASTNQTSMYLCASTSGTASQPQHFGDGTRLSIL.

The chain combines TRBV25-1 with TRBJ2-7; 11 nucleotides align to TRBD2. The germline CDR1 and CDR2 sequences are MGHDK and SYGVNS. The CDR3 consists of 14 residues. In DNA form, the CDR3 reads TGTGCTAGAGAACCCCTAGCGGGAGGTATCGAGCAGTACTTC. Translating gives CAREPLAGGIEQYF.